This T cell receptor beta chain comes out of a study of identical twins. This clonotype was recorded at least ten times. As yet, its antigen is unknown. There are 15 residues in the CDR3. Germline loops: CDR1 MDHEN, CDR2 SYDVKM. Trimming removed 6 bases from V and 2 bases from J, with 13 bases in between. A single record per CDR3 protein comes from TCRdb applying MiXCR to the 5' RACE reads. This table has about 690,000 distinct CDR3 sequences, less than 7% appearing once. General study findings and limits: Twins' surplus sharing was weaker for beta out-of-frame sequences. Analyses of zero insertions could, in part, be confounded by invariant MAIT and iNKT cells. Alpha sequences that were out-of-frame and twin-shared showed an excess of low generation probability.

This receptor was identified in a man aged 18 to 30 in good health. The specimen sequenced was naive T cells sorted from blood. The rearrangement joins TRBV28 to TRBJ2-2; D might be TRBD1 (6 bases). For the CDR3, the DNA is TGTGCCAGCAGGAGGGACAACGCAAACACCGGGGAGCTGTTTTTT. Its protein is CASRRDNANTGELFF.